A selection of T cell receptor beta chains follows, all from one sample in a study of T-cell reconstitution after alpha-beta-depleted transplantation in children. TCRdb called the PCR reads again in MiXCR, with one record for every CDR3 protein. Seen here are over 550,000 distinct CDR3 sequences, roughly a tenth observed once, and the top ten hold 3.5% to 5%. This sample comprised PBMCs from the stem cell graft donor, obtained from the stem cell graft. The receptors were sampled from a human donor who donated a stem cell graft to a child with acute myeloid leukemia. The CDR3 runs from the conserved cysteine through the conserved F or W. A D gene is named only where the DNA matches it firmly. Rows may omit the clone size; those that give it use once, few, many or a size class.

few	TRBV29-1	TRBJ2-3	NA	CSVNLVADTQYF	TGCAGCGTCAACCTAGTAGCAGATACGCAGTATTTT
NA	TRBV6-1	TRBJ2-7	TRBD2	CASTLPGGRGEQYF	TGTGCCAGCACCCTCCCGGGCGGGAGGGGTGAGCAGTACTTC
few	TRBV20-1	TRBJ2-1	TRBD2	CSARDWGTSGRSSYNEQFF	TGCAGTGCTAGAGATTGGGGGACTAGCGGGAGGAGCTCCTACAATGAGCAGTTCTTC
NA	TRBV6-1	TRBJ2-1	NA	CASSELVTQVGEQFF	TGTGCCAGCAGTGAATTGGTCACCCAAGTAGGGGAGCAGTTCTTC
NA	TRBV30	TRBJ1-2	NA	CALKSQGSYGYTF	TGTGCCTTAAAATCCCAAGGATCGTATGGCTACACCTTC
NA	TRBV11-2	TRBJ2-5	NA	CASSSTLRQETQYF	TGTGCCAGCAGCTCGACTTTGAGGCAGGAGACCCAGTACTTC
many	TRBV15	TRBJ2-1	NA	CATSRDLSEYNEQFF	TGTGCCACCAGCAGAGATCTTTCAGAGTACAATGAGCAGTTCTTC
many	TRBV2	TRBJ1-5	NA	CASSVQGQPQHF	TGTGCCAGCAGTGTCCAGGGACAGCCCCAGCATTTT
NA	TRBV7-3	TRBJ2-7	TRBD2	CASSLGGGTPAYEQYF	TGTGCCAGCAGCTTAGGGGGGGGGACTCCCGCCTACGAGCAGTACTTC
NA	TRBV29-1	TRBJ2-7	NA	CSARRGLTEQYF	TGCAGCGCCAGGAGGGGGTTGACTGAGCAGTACTTC
NA	TRBV5-5	TRBJ2-5	TRBD1	CASSLPGTGGRETQYF	TGTGCCAGCAGCTTGCCCGGGACAGGGGGCAGAGAGACCCAGTACTTC
NA	TRBV29-1	TRBJ2-1	NA	CSVGTPSSNEQFF	TGCAGCGTTGGTACTCCCTCTTCCAATGAGCAGTTCTTC
NA	TRBV28	TRBJ2-7	TRBD1	CASRVSRTGPYEQYF	TGTGCCAGCAGAGTAAGTCGGACAGGGCCCTACGAGCAGTACTTC
NA	TRBV9	TRBJ2-3	TRBD2	CASSGWALSGRANTQYF	TGTGCCAGCAGCGGATGGGCCCTTAGCGGGAGGGCCAATACGCAGTATTTT
few	TRBV29-1	TRBJ2-7	NA	CSVGLADRYEQYF	TGCAGCGTTGGTCTGGCGGACCGCTACGAGCAGTACTTC
many	TRBV6-2/TRBV6-3	TRBJ1-2	NA	CASSVGNYGYTF	TGTGCCAGCAGCGTAGGGAACTATGGCTACACCTTC
NA	TRBV10-3	TRBJ2-3	TRBD2	CATTPTSTSTDTQYF	TGTGCCACCACCCCGACTAGCACAAGCACAGATACGCAGTATTTT